These 8 T cell receptor beta chains came from one sample sequenced in a study of blood T cell repertoires in COVID-19. The table came from immunoSEQ multiplex PCR; TCRdb's copy has only in-frame clones and leaves some out. The profile shows approximately 210,000 clones, 88% of them singletons. Input material: peripheral blood. The receptor set was obtained from a human donor in a cohort sampled during active COVID-19.

This clone is a singleton in its sample. The rearrangement uses TRBV7-2 and TRBJ1-5, with a possible D match to TRBD1 (5 bases). Trimming removed 6 bases at V and 5 bases at J, with 17 bases between. The germline CDR1 and CDR2 sequences are SGHTA and FQGNSA. The CDR3 sequence is 15 residues long. The CDR3 loop reads CASSEGAARYQPQHF. CDR3 nucleotide sequence: TGTGCCAGCAGTGAAGGGGCAGCCCGCTATCAGCCCCAGCATTTT.

The CDR3 loop reads CASRRPGQGFGYTF. The CDR3 nucleotides are TGTGCCAGCAGACGGCCGGGACAGGGGTTCGGCTACACCTTC. The genes are TRBV27 and TRBJ1-2; 10 bases match TRBD1. The V segment lost 6 bases and the J segment 8 bases; nucleotides outside the gene matches: 9. This CDR3 has 14 amino acids. In germline, CDR1 is MNHEY, CDR2 SMNVEV (reference sequence).

The chain has TRBV28 and TRBJ2-3; D might be TRBD2 (5 bases). Germline V gene lookup returns CDR1 MDHEN and CDR2 SYDVKM. The CDR3 covers 15 residues. The V end lost 4 bases, the J end lost 4 bases, and 15 bases lay between the germline ends. The CDR3 loop reads CASSSQAEASDTQYF. The CDR3 nucleotides are TGTGCCAGCAGTTCCCAAGCGGAAGCGTCAGATACGCAGTATTTT.

The chain combines TRBV6-2 or TRBV6-3 with TRBJ2-1, with TRBD2 matching over 8 bases. This CDR3 region has 17 residues. Trimming removed 0 bases from V and 3 bases from J; junction bases left unmatched: 7. Germline CDR1 reads MNHEY; CDR2 reads SVGEGT. CDR3 nucleotide sequence: TGTGCCAGCAGTTACTCCCCTGGCGGGGGGCTCTACAATGAGCAGTTCTTC. As protein: CASSYSPGGGLYNEQFF.

The CDR3 nucleotides are TGTGCCAGCAGTTTATTGGGACAGGGGAACAGTCAGCCCCAGCATTTT. The encoded protein is CASSLLGQGNSQPQHF. The chain combines TRBV27 with TRBJ1-5, with 10 bases matching TRBD1. CDR1 and CDR2 (germline): MNHEY, SMNVEV (reference sequence). V shed 1 base and J 6 bases; nucleotides not matched to a gene: 6. This CDR3 is built from 16 residues.

This clone was found a few times. The genes are TRBV21-1 and TRBJ1-1; the DNA was not used to check the table's D call, TRBD1. TRBV21-1 is labeled a pseudogene. The CDR3 runs to 16 residues. CDR3 bases: TGTGCCAGCAGCAAAATGAAACAGTACATGAACACTGAAGCTTTCTTT. This gives the protein CASSKMKQYMNTEAFF.

This chain uses TRBV7-2 with TRBJ2-7, with D maybe TRBD2 (5 bases). Germline V lookup: CDR1 SGHTA, CDR2 FQGNSA. The length of the CDR3 is 15 residues. Trimming took off 4 bases at V and 4 bases at J, with 17 bases between the two ends. Written as DNA, the CDR3 is TGTGCCAGCAGCTGGTCCGGGGAGATCGTATACGAGCAGTACTTC. Amino acids: CASSWSGEIVYEQYF.

This rearrangement joins TRBV20-1 to TRBJ2-7; maybe TRBD2 (6 bases). Germline CDR1 reads DFQATT; CDR2 reads SNEGSKA (reference sequence). Trimming left V 3 bases short and J 3 bases short, with 18 bases between. CDR3 length equals 15 residues. CDR3 protein: CSASAPGGTGYEQYF. The CDR3 DNA sequence: TGCAGTGCTAGTGCACCCGGGGGAACGGGCTACGAGCAGTACTTC.